This T cell receptor beta chain was sequenced for a study of T-cell reconstitution after alpha-beta-depleted transplantation in children. Study-level results: Diversity of TCRbeta at day 60 was high in some patients, arising from surviving recipient T cells and thymic progenitors.

It was with unique molecular identifiers that the TCRbeta library was prepared. TCRdb re-derived calls from the PCR reads in MiXCR, one entry per CDR3 protein. The table shows about 240,000 distinct CDR3 sequences, with about 23% occurring only once. This clonotype has at least ten counts. No antigen is known for it. This clonotype was obtained from a girl aged 2 to 9 with Fanconi anemia, due to receive a stem cell transplant. Specimen: PBMCs, collected before TCRalphabeta/CD19-depleted stem cell transplant.

The CDR3 DNA reads as TGTGCCAGCAGCTCCACCGGGACTAGCGGGAGGAATGAGCAGTTCTTC. Amino acid sequence: CASSSTGTSGRNEQFF. The V and J genes are TRBV9 and TRBJ2-1; TRBD2 matches 15 bases. The CDR3 runs to 16 residues. Germline lookup yields CDR1 SGDLS and CDR2 YYNGEE. The ends lost 4 bases at V and 7 bases at J; junction bases unmatched: 6.